The text below deals with one TCR beta chain. This sample is part of a study of somatic mutations in cytotoxic T cells in rheumatoid arthritis. Clones were read by immunoSEQ multiplex PCR, and TCRdb kept only the in-frame ones, dropping some. The data contain roughly 30,000 clones, roughly four fifths of them singletons. Germline values: CDR1 MNHEY, CDR2 SVGAGI. V lost 5 bases, J lost 1 base, and 11 bases lay in between. This CDR3 has 14 residues. The chain carries TRBV6-5 and TRBJ1-2, with D possibly matching TRBD1 (5 bases). The receptor was derived from an adult with rheumatoid arthritis. Sequenced: CD8+ T cells sorted from blood. CDR3 in amino acids: CASSHRGHNYGYTF. DNA for the CDR3: TGTGCCAGCAGTCACCGGGGCCATAACTATGGCTACACCTTC.